One sample yielded the 18 T cell receptor beta chains listed below, sequenced in a study of T-cell reconstitution after alpha-beta-depleted transplantation in children (dated by TCRdb to 2016 to 2018). Reading the label with the study, this specimen's treatment or condition is: allogeneic hematopoietic cell transplantation with graft depleted of TCRalphabeta T cells and CD19 B cells. Library construction relied on PCR. The run used an Illumina HiSeq 2500. TCR library preparation used molecular barcoding, with unique molecular identifiers applied to normalize quantification of the TCRbeta repertoire. TCRdb handled the public reads itself, with Q25 trimming in fastp and clone calling in MiXCR, and kept productive beta chains. Identical CDR3 proteins give one entry, which carries the most common genes and DNA. Across this sample there are about 460,000 distinct CDR3 sequences, with about 10% seen only once. The ten most abundant clones make up about 2.1% of the sample.

This specimen consisted of PBMCs, obtained before TCRalphabeta/CD19-depleted stem cell transplant. The receptors originated from a child aged 2 to 15 with inherited bone marrow failure, due to receive a stem cell transplant.

Many counts were recorded for this clonotype. The J gene is TRBJ1-1, the V gene TRBV3-1; tentative D call: TRBD1 (5 bases). Germline lookup yields CDR1 LGHDT and CDR2 YNNKEL (reference sequence). The CDR3 spans 16 residues. V lost 5 bases and J lost 0, with 16 bases in between. The CDR3 region is CASSSRSGGLNTEAFF. The CDR3 DNA is TGTGCCAGCAGCTCAAGGAGTGGGGGACTGAACACTGAAGCTTTCTTT.

With regard to this clonotype: A single base separates this from a much larger clone, so it may be a read error. CDR3 coding DNA: TGCGCCAGCAGCCAAGGGGGAGGACTAGTGTTCAATGAGCAGTTCTTC. It translates to CASSQGGGLVFNEQFF. The chain has TRBV4-3 and TRBJ2-1; 7 bases line up with TRBD2. Germline values: CDR1 LGHNA, CDR2 YSLEER. The V gene end was trimmed by 1 base and the J gene end by 6 bases; junction bases not matched to a gene: 9. The CDR3 runs to 16 residues.

This clonotype was detected ten times or more. The rearrangement joins TRBV12-3 or TRBV12-4 to TRBJ1-5, with 8 bases that match TRBD1. V lost 2 bases and J lost 3; bases outside the gene matches: 3. CDR3 length: 15 residues. The CDR3 bases are TGTGCCAGCAGTTTATACAGGGGGTACAATCAGCCCCAGCATTTT. It specifies CASSLYRGYNQPQHF.

The chain carries TRBV10-3 and TRBJ2-1; 8 positions agree with TRBD1. Germline loops: CDR1 ENHRY, CDR2 SYGVKD. V lost 2 bases and J lost 12; bases outside the gene matches: 9. This CDR3 is built from 14 residues. The CDR3 DNA is TGTGCCATCAGTGAGATCGGACAGGGTCTGGGGCAGTTCTTC. The encoded protein is CAISEIGQGLGQFF.

CDR3 sequence reads: CASSVVGREGPYNEQFF. Written as DNA, the CDR3 is TGTGCCAGCAGCGTAGTGGGCAGGGAGGGGCCCTACAATGAGCAGTTCTTC. This chain connects TRBV9 to TRBJ2-1; 7 nucleotides match TRBD2. V was clipped by 0 bases and J by 2 bases; unmatched bases: 8. Germline V gene lookup returns CDR1 SGDLS and CDR2 YYNGEE. The CDR3 has 17 amino acids.

The V call is TRBV4-3, the J call TRBJ1-1, with 10 positions matching TRBD1. Trimming took 2 bases from V and 8 from J; bases not matched to a gene: 8. Germline lookup yields CDR1 LGHNA and CDR2 YSLEER. The CDR3 contains 15 residues. The CDR3 region is CASSQTGTGALEAFF. Written as DNA, the CDR3 is TGCGCCAGCAGCCAAACCGGGACAGGGGCTTTAGAAGCTTTCTTT.

This clonotype was recorded many times. The chain recombines TRBV5-5 with TRBJ1-1; a possible D gene is TRBD1 (5 bases). Per germline, CDR1 SGHKS and CDR2 YYEKEE (reference sequence). V lost 6 bases, J lost 3 bases, and 9 bases lay in between. CDR3 size: 12 residues. The DNA for the CDR3 is TGTGCCAGCACTACGGGACACACTGAAGCTTTCTTT. This encodes CASTTGHTEAFF.

This clonotype was seen many times. The V gene is TRBV10-3, the J gene TRBJ2-1; D call uncertain. This CDR3 is 12 amino acids long. CDR1 and CDR2 (germline): ENHRY, SYGVKD. The germline V and J ends were trimmed by 7 bases and 0 bases, with 4 bases remaining between them. Written as DNA, the CDR3 is TGTGCCATCACCAACTCCTACAATGAGCAGTTCTTC. Its protein is CAITNSYNEQFF.

With respect to this clonotype: A much larger clone sits a single nucleotide away, making a read error possible. The chain couples TRBV12-3 or TRBV12-4 to TRBJ1-5; maybe TRBD1 (6 bases). The V end lost 2 bases, the J end lost 5 bases, and 16 bases lay between the germline ends. The CDR3 loop spans 16 amino acids. Written as DNA, the CDR3 is TGTGCCAGCAGTTTATCTGGGGGGCAGTTCCATCAGCCCCAGCATTTT. The encoded protein is CASSLSGGQFHQPQHF.

This clonotype was seen only once. The genes are TRBV11-2 and TRBJ2-5; TRBD2 aligns across 9 bases. Germline CDR1 is SGHAT and CDR2 is FQNNGV. The trim removed 1 base at V and 4 bases at J, leaving 7 bases unmatched. There are 16 residues in the CDR3. The DNA for the CDR3 is TGTGCCAGCAGCTTAGGGACTAGCGCGAGTCCAGAGACCCAGTACTTC. Its protein product is CASSLGTSASPETQYF. The variable domain in full, with the rest retrieved from reference TRBV11-2 and TRBJ2-5, is EAGVAQSPRYKIIEKRQSVAFWCNPISGHATLYWYQQILGQGPKLLIQFQNNGVVDDSQLPKDRFSAERLKGVDSTLKIQPAKLEDSAVYLCASSLGTSASPETQYFGPGTRLLVL.

This rearrangement joins TRBV7-9 to TRBJ2-1, with 10 bases that match TRBD2. Per the germline V gene, CDR1 is SEHNR and CDR2 is FQNEAQ (reference sequence). V lost 5 bases to trimming and J lost 5 bases; unmatched junction nucleotides: 3. The CDR3 length is 14 residues. The CDR3, as DNA: TGTGCCAGCAGCCATGGACTAGCGGACAATGAGCAGTTCTTC. Its translation is CASSHGLADNEQFF.

In its sample, this clonotype was seen a few times. V usage is TRBV7-2 and J usage is TRBJ2-6; 13 bases map to TRBD2. V gave up 5 bases and J gave up 4 bases; unmatched junction bases: 17. CDR1 is SGHTA and CDR2 is FQGNSA in the germline V gene. The CDR3 sequence is 21 residues long. CDR3 sequence: CASSLLRTSGSAESGANVLTF. For the CDR3, the DNA is TGTGCCAGCAGCCTCCTCCGGACTAGCGGGAGCGCCGAGTCCGGGGCCAACGTCCTGACTTTC.

The chain recombines TRBV7-2 with TRBJ2-7, with D perhaps TRBD1 or TRBD2 (5 bases each). Trimming took off 3 bases at V and 2 bases at J, with 14 bases between the two ends. There are 15 residues in the CDR3. Germline loops: CDR1 SGHTA, CDR2 FQGNSA. The CDR3 DNA follows: TGTGCCAGCAGCTTTTTCCGGGGCCCCACCTACGAGCAGTACTTC. Translated: CASSFFRGPTYEQYF. Filled out from reference TRBV7-2 and TRBJ2-7, the complete variable domain reads GAGVSQSPSNKVTEKGKDVELRCDPISGHTALYWYRQSLGQGLEFLIYFQGNSAPDKSGLPSDRFSAERTGGSVSTLTIQRTQQEDSAVYLCASSFFRGPTYEQYFGPGTRLTVT.

This clonotype was seen a handful of times. V is TRBV20-1 and J is TRBJ2-3; no clear D gene. CDR1 and CDR2 (germline): DFQATT, SNEGSKA (reference sequence). Trimming left V 4 bases short and J 2 bases short, with 13 bases between. The CDR3 is 14 amino acids. Written as DNA, the CDR3 is TGCAGTGCTACGAGACCCTTCCACACAGATACGCAGTATTTT. Encoded protein: CSATRPFHTDTQYF.

V and J are TRBV7-2 and TRBJ2-2, with D perhaps TRBD2 (6 bases). This CDR3 is 15 amino acids long. V was clipped by 3 bases and J by 8 bases, with 16 bases between them. The V gene's germline CDR1 is SGHTA and CDR2 FQGNSA. CDR3: CASSLRTGGRGELFF. In DNA, the CDR3 is TGTGCCAGCAGCTTGAGAACAGGAGGGAGGGGGGAGCTGTTTTTT.

Ten or more counts support this clonotype. The chain links TRBV28 to TRBJ2-4; a weak D match, TRBD1 (6 bases). V gave up 6 bases and J gave up 9 bases, with 15 bases separating them. The CDR3 loop spans 13 amino acids. The germline gives CDR1 MDHEN, CDR2 SYDVKM. The CDR3 bases are TGTGCCAGCAGCCTCCTAACAGGGATCATTCAGTACTTC. Amino acids: CASSLLTGIIQYF. Full variable domain (remainder filled in from reference TRBV28 and TRBJ2-4): DVKVTQSSRYLVKRTGEKVFLECVQDMDHENMFWYRQDPGLGLRLIYFSYDVKMKEKGDIPEGYSVSREKKERFSLILESASTNQTSMYLCASSLLTGIIQYFGAGTRLSVL.

This clonotype was counted only a few times. The chain is built from TRBV4-3 and TRBJ2-3, with D possibly TRBD2 on 6 matching bases. Germline V gene data show CDR1 as LGHNA and CDR2 as YSLEER. V was trimmed by 4 bases and J by 0 bases, leaving 14 bases between them. The CDR3 runs 16 residues. Here the CDR3 DNA reads TGCGCCAGCAGCCGAGACCTAGCGCCGAGCACAGATACGCAGTATTTT. This sequence encodes CASSRDLAPSTDTQYF.

This clonotype was observed at least ten times. This chain's CDR3 is CASAIRVRIPEAFF. The CDR3 nucleotides are TGTGCCAGCGCCATCAGGGTGAGGATCCCTGAAGCTTTCTTT. The V gene is TRBV7-2, the J gene TRBJ1-1, with D tentatively TRBD1 (5 bases). Germline CDR1 and CDR2: SGHTA and FQGNSA. The CDR3 is 14 residues long. Trimming shortened V by 8 bases and J by 6 bases, and 19 bases separated the two germline ends.